This TCR beta chain was sequenced for a study of siplizumab effects on memory and regulatory T cells. Study-level findings and limits: Proliferating Tregs from siplizumab cultures lacked functional confirmation of suppression. In roughly 75-95% of proliferating CD4+ or CD8+ clones, a naive or memory phenotype could not be assigned.

Libraries were prepared by immunoSEQ multiplex PCR; TCRdb keeps only in-frame clonotypes and omits some of them. This sample yields roughly 92,000 clones, of which about 93% are seen a single time; roughly 0.3% belongs to the top ten. Germline V gene data show CDR1 as MNHEY and CDR2 as SMNVEV (reference sequence). The CDR3 runs 15 residues. The V gene end was trimmed by 5 bases and the J gene end by 7 bases; junction bases not matched to a gene: 8. In the case of this clone: Antigen: not known.

The specimen was non-Treg CD4+ T cells sorted from blood. The chain uses TRBV27 and TRBJ1-2; 12 nucleotides agree with TRBD1. The TCR originated in a human donor in good health. The DNA of the CDR3 is TGTGCCAGCAGTCCAGTCGGGACAGGGGGCTCTGGCTACACCTTC. Translation: CASSPVGTGGSGYTF.